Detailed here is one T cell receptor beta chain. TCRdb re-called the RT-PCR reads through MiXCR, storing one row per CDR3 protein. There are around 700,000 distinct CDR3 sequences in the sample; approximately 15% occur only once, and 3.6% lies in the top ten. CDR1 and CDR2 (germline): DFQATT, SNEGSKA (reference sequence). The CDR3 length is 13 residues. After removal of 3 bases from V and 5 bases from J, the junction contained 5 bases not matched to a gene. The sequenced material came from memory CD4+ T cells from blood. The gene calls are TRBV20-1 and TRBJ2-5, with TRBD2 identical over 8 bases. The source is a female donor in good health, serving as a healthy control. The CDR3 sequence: CSASGRGGETQYF. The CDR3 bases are TGCAGTGCTAGCGGGAGGGGGGGTGAGACCCAGTACTTC.